The 18 T cell receptor beta chains given below trace back to one sample, sequenced in a study of radiation and T cells in renal cell carcinoma. TCRdb's table, derived via immunoSEQ multiplex PCR, lists solely in-frame clones and lacks some. The sample holds about 170,000 clones, 88% seen once. Time point indicated: blood 4 weeks post-SBRT, at nephrectomy. Noted treatment: 15 Gy SBRT to primary tumor, nephrectomy 4 weeks later. The material sequenced was blood, taken from a patient whose treatment included radiotherapy and nephrectomy. All receptors derive from a woman aged 50 to 60 with renal cell carcinoma.

The chain carries TRBV7-3 and TRBJ1-2; TRBD1 might be the D (5 bases). Germline V gives CDR1 SGHTA, CDR2 FQGTGA. The V and J ends lost 6 bases and 2 bases respectively, with 19 bases between them. The CDR3 extends over 16 amino acids. In DNA, the CDR3 is TGTGCCAGCAGTTCTACCCTACAGCACAGGAACTATGGCTACACCTTC. Protein sequence: CASSSTLQHRNYGYTF.

This chain uses TRBV13 with TRBJ1-1, with a weak D call TRBD1 (5 bases). Germline loops: CDR1 PRHDT, CDR2 FYEKMQ (reference sequence). The V end was cut by 4 bases, the J end by 4 bases, with 19 bases between. The CDR3 contains 16 residues. The CDR3 DNA follows: TGTGCCAGCAGCTCGCACAGTAAGCAGGGAAGCACTGAAGCTTTCTTT. This translates into CASSSHSKQGSTEAFF.

This rearrangement joins TRBV2 to TRBJ2-4; D uncertain. Germline assignment: CDR1 SNHLY and CDR2 FYNNEI. There are 16 residues in the CDR3. Trimming stripped 1 base from V and 0 bases from J, with 10 bases between. Here the CDR3 reads CASSEEQNLAKNIQYF. The CDR3 DNA sequence: TGTGCCAGCAGTGAAGAGCAGAATCTAGCCAAAAACATTCAGTACTTC.

CDR3 sequence: CASSPGTPRGELFF. DNA for the CDR3: TGTGCCAGCTCACCGGGGACCCCGAGGGGGGAGCTGTTTTTT. The J gene is TRBJ2-2, the V gene TRBV18; tentatively, D is TRBD1 or TRBD2 (5 bases each). Trimming took off 3 bases at V and 8 bases at J, with 13 bases between the two ends. The germline V gene encodes CDR1 KGHSH and CDR2 LQKENI. The CDR3 loop spans 14 amino acids.

V is TRBV28 and J is TRBJ1-1; D call uncertain. Germline V lookup: CDR1 MDHEN, CDR2 SYDVKM. Trimming pared 7 bases from V and 0 bases from J, leaving 12 bases between. The CDR3 runs 14 residues. The CDR3 region has the DNA TGTGCCAGCAATCCAGGTGGCATGAACACTGAAGCTTTCTTT. Its protein is CASNPGGMNTEAFF.

V usage is TRBV18 and J usage is TRBJ1-4; D might be TRBD1 (5 bases). Trimming took off 4 bases at V and 6 bases at J, with 9 bases between the two ends. This CDR3 is built from 13 residues. Germline assignment: CDR1 KGHSH and CDR2 LQKENI. In DNA form, the CDR3 reads TGTGCCAGCTCACGGGACCTATATGAAAAACTGTTTTTT. Translation: CASSRDLYEKLFF.

As to this clone: An end of the junction does not agree with germline; a read error may underlie this. The V gene is TRBV7-7, the J gene TRBJ2-2; 9 bases are a match to TRBD1. The CDR3 length is 14 residues. CDR1 and CDR2 (germline): SSHAT, FNYEAQ (reference sequence). CDR3 coding DNA: TGTGCTAGCAGACCGGGACAGGGAACCGGGGAGCTGTTTTTT. This sequence encodes CASRPGQGTGELFF.

This clone was seen a few times. One junction end disagrees with the germline gene, perhaps due to a read error. The chain uses TRBV30 and TRBJ1-4; 9 positions agree with TRBD1. The CDR3 runs to 14 residues. Germline CDR1 GTSNPN, CDR2 SVGIG (reference sequence). CDR3 in amino acids: CAWSPGQGNGKLFF. In nucleotides, the CDR3 is TGTGCCTGGAGTCCGGGACAGGGTAATGGAAAACTGTTTTTT.

The chain carries TRBV7-9 and TRBJ1-6; D gene unclear. There are 14 residues in the CDR3. From germline, CDR1 is SEHNR and CDR2 FQNEAQ (reference sequence). V was trimmed by 4 bases and J by 8 bases, leaving 12 bases between them. The CDR3 DNA reads as TGTGCCAGCAGCTCAGGACTTCTTGATTCACCCCTCCACTTT. It yields the protein CASSSGLLDSPLHF.

This chain links TRBV11-2 with TRBJ1-1; D call uncertain. The V end was cut by 5 bases, the J end by 0 bases, with 13 bases between. Germline CDR1 reads SGHAT; CDR2 reads FQNNGV. This CDR3 is 15 amino acids long. The CDR3 is CASSPVSRLNTEAFF. Here the CDR3 DNA reads TGTGCCAGCAGCCCGGTAAGCCGCCTGAACACTGAAGCTTTCTTT.

V usage is TRBV19 and J usage is TRBJ1-5, with D tentatively TRBD1 (6 bases). Trimming removed 8 bases from V and 9 bases from J, with 20 bases in between. This CDR3 is 14 amino acids long. Germline V gene data show CDR1 as LNHDA and CDR2 as SQIVND (reference sequence). The CDR3 nucleotides read TGTGCCAGTCACCCCCTGGGGGCCGCGGGGCCCCAGCATTTT. Amino acids: CASHPLGAAGPQHF.

This chain joins TRBV11-2 and TRBJ1-2; 8 nucleotides agree with TRBD1. This CDR3 comprises 15 residues. Germline V gene data show CDR1 as SGHAT and CDR2 as FQNNGV. Unmatched junction bases numbered 7, after V lost 3 bases and J lost 4 bases. CDR3 in amino acids: CASSFLGQGGYGYTF. The CDR3 DNA follows: TGTGCCAGCAGCTTCCTTGGACAGGGTGGCTATGGCTACACCTTC. Combining the CDR3 with reference TRBV11-2 and TRBJ1-2 gives the whole variable domain EAGVAQSPRYKIIEKRQSVAFWCNPISGHATLYWYQQILGQGPKLLIQFQNNGVVDDSQLPKDRFSAERLKGVDSTLKIQPAKLEDSAVYLCASSFLGQGGYGYTFGSGTRLTVV.

The table lists this clone with a few counts. The V and J genes are TRBV30 and TRBJ1-1, with unresolved D. This CDR3 comprises 12 residues. Germline lookup yields CDR1 GTSNPN and CDR2 SVGIG (reference sequence). Trimming removed 4 bases from V and 11 bases from J, with 17 bases in between. CDR3 sequence (DNA): TGTGCCTGGACCCCTTTAGGACTCGCTGCTTTCTTT. Its protein product is CAWTPLGLAAFF.

Remarks on this clone: Additional DNA sequences in this sample encode the identical CDR3. The chain joins TRBV4-3 to TRBJ1-4, with 7 bases that match TRBD1. V trimming: 0 bases; J trimming: 7 bases; junction bases outside the gene matches: 14. From germline, CDR1 is LGHNA and CDR2 YSLEER. There are 18 residues in the CDR3. The CDR3 DNA reads as TGCGCCAGCAGCCAAGATCTTGGGGAGGCAGGGGGATTTGAAAAACTGTTTTTT. This codes for CASSQDLGEAGGFEKLFF.

The rearrangement joins TRBV19 to TRBJ1-5, with TRBD1 matching 8 bases. Germline trimming cut 6 bases from V and 2 bases from J; bases unmatched to any gene: 3. The CDR3 runs 14 residues. Germline-derived CDR1 and CDR2 are LNHDA and SQIVND (reference sequence). CDR3 sequence reads: CASSQTGGNQPQHF. The CDR3, as DNA: TGTGCCAGTAGCCAGACAGGGGGCAATCAGCCCCAGCATTTT.

This chain's CDR3 is CASSRVDTQYF. CDR3 in DNA: TGTGCCAGCAGCCGGGTTGATACGCAGTATTTT. The J gene is TRBJ2-3, the V gene TRBV11-1; D is uncertain. The CDR3 totals 11 residues. Trimming cost V 5 bases and J 6 bases, with 6 bases left between them. Germline V gene sequence: CDR1 SGHAT, CDR2 FQDESV (reference sequence).

This chain joins TRBV5-4 and TRBJ2-3; the D is unclear. This CDR3 is built from 12 residues. The V gene's germline CDR1 is SGHNT and CDR2 YYREEE (reference sequence). V lost 2 bases and J 1 base, leaving 2 bases between the germline ends. CDR3 bases: TGTGCCAGCAGCTTTCGCACAGATACGCAGTATTTT. Its translation: CASSFRTDTQYF.

The gene calls are TRBV7-6 and TRBJ2-1, with D possibly TRBD2 on 5 matching bases. Germline V gene lookup returns CDR1 SGHVS and CDR2 FNYEAQ. The V end was cut by 4 bases, the J end by 5 bases, with 18 bases between. The CDR3 length is 16 residues. This CDR3 is CASSYLGRGEHNEQFF. CDR3 in DNA: TGTGCCAGCAGCTACCTTGGTCGGGGAGAACACAATGAGCAGTTCTTC.